Sequencing of this TCR beta chain was carried out in a study of PD-L1 blockade in urothelial cancer. This CDR3 has 15 amino acids. V lost 0 bases, J lost 0 bases, and 9 bases lay in between. Per germline, CDR1 MNHNS and CDR2 SASEGT. Only in-frame clones appear in the TCRdb table, and some are missing; sequencing was by immunoSEQ multiplex PCR. The sample lists tens of thousands of clones, about 90% seen once, with around 1.5% in the top ten. Noted time point: pretreatment peripheral blood. The chain employs TRBV6-1 and TRBJ2-7; no reliable D call. This specimen consisted of PBMCs, obtained around atezolizumab (anti-PD-L1) treatment. This TCR was sampled from a man between 60 and 75 years old with urothelial cancer. The CDR3 loop is CASSEAAANSYEQYF. For the CDR3, the DNA is TGTGCCAGCAGTGAAGCGGCGGCCAACTCCTACGAGCAGTACTTC.